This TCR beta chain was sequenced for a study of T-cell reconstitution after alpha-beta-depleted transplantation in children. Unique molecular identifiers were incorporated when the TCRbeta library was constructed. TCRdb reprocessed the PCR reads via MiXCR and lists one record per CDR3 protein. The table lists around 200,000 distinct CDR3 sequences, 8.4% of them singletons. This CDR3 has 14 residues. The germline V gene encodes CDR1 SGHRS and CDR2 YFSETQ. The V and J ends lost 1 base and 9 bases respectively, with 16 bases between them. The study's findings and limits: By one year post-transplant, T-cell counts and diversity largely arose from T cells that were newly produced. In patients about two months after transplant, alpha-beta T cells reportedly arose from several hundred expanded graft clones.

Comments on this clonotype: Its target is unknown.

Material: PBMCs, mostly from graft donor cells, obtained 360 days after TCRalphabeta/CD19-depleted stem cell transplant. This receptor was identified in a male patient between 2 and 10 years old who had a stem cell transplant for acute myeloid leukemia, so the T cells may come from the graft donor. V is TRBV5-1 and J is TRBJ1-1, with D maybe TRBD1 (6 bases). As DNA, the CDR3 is TGCGCCAGCAGCTTGATCAGACAGGCCGGTCAAGCTTTCTTT. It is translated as CASSLIRQAGQAFF.